Below, one TCR beta chain is given with its context. Its antigen is unknown. One end of the junction does not line up with germline, which may come from a read error. These data come from a study of molecular identifiers for immune sequencing clone quantification (dated by TCRdb to the late 2010s). For the wider study: In a replicate experiment, RNA from 20,000 or 100,000 naive CD8 T cells was split into five aliquots, four of which were sequenced. This methods study benchmarked molecular-identifier clustering-based TCR repertoire sequencing (MIDCIRS) and TCR RNA copy counting, using CD8 T cells to do so. Here is what the overall study found, with its caveats: In CMV-specific effector cells, clones with more than 20 RNA copies accounted for over 99% of molecules, whereas in naive cells such clones accounted for under 1%. Without barcode sub-clustering, chimeric consensus sequences inflated TCR diversity; chimeras reached as high as 47%. Highly expanded clone sizes could be underestimated because identical TCR molecules may share a barcode. Modeling estimated approximately 3 recovered TCR RNA copies per cell, compared with 9.5 to 10 by digital PCR, which implies 30% to 35% capture efficiency. A single cell's worth of spiked-in Jurkat TCR RNA was reported detectable even among about 1.1 million naive CD8 T cells. The naive libraries included spiked-in Jurkat TCR RNA (about 9 copies' worth), and this Jurkat TCR RNA is not part of the donor repertoire.

Libraries of naive CD8 T cells were built from anywhere between about 19,000 and 1,000,000 sorted cells, with 10%, 30% or 50% of the purified RNA used. On a BD FACSAria II, naive CD8 T cells were FACS-sorted as CD8+CD4-CCR7+CD45RA+ and collected into RLT Plus buffer. Roughly 10 TCR copies' worth of Jurkat RNA were spiked into roughly 17,000-1,100,000 naive CD8 T cell samples to test detection sensitivity. CD8 T cells were enriched with RosetteSep CD8+ T Cell Enrichment Cocktail and Ficoll-Paque, followed by ACK red cell lysis. Counted from cysteine to phenylalanine, this CDR3 has 16 amino acids. CDR3 DNA is the only sequence kept; it has 48 bases, read in frame from the first base. Per the germline V gene, SGHVS is the CDR1 and FNYEAQ is the CDR2. Library preparation employed PCR. Sequencing took place on a NextSeq 500. Bulk TCR libraries were generated as previously described, with the TCR primers listed in Table S5 used. Purification of total RNA was performed with the Qiagen AllPrep DNA/RNA kit. Before any analysis, reads coming from multiple sequencing runs of the same library were combined into one pool. Regarding the original processing steps: Reads were retained only if the reads had an exact TCR constant sequence, and the retained reads were trimmed to 150 nt and grouped according to their 12-nt molecular barcodes. Reads in each barcode group were sub-clustered using a 15% Levenshtein threshold, and a quality-weighted consensus sequence was built for each RNA molecule. Non-functional sequences were excluded, and lower-count sequences lying one edit away from another sequence were also excluded. On the basis of fitting two negative binomial distributions, barcode sub-clusters with fewer than 20% of the maximum read count were discarded. TCRdb ran its own pipeline on the public reads, namely fastp trimming at Q25 and MiXCR clone calling, and kept in-frame beta chains. One record per CDR3 amino acid sequence lists the most common genes and DNA. The V and J calls were not made by the authors but by TCRdb's processing. For this sample the table gives about 100,000 distinct CDR3 sequences, of which 36% were detected only once. 4% to 5% of the sample is in the top ten clones.

The V and J segments used are TRBV7-6 and TRBJ2-7, and possibly TRBD2, on 7 matching bases. Material: naive CD8+ T cells from blood, with Jurkat cell RNA spiked in. Sample cell subset or site, as interpreted from the label and publication: FACS-sorted CD8+CD4-CCR7+CD45RA+ naive T cells. The sequence was obtained from a human donor in good health. Some libraries in this study had Jurkat cell RNA spiked in. This receptor has the CDR3 CASSLGGALGPYEQYF. The sequence in DNA is TGTGCGAGCAGCTTGGGGGGGGCTCTGGGGCCCTACGAGCAGTACTTC.